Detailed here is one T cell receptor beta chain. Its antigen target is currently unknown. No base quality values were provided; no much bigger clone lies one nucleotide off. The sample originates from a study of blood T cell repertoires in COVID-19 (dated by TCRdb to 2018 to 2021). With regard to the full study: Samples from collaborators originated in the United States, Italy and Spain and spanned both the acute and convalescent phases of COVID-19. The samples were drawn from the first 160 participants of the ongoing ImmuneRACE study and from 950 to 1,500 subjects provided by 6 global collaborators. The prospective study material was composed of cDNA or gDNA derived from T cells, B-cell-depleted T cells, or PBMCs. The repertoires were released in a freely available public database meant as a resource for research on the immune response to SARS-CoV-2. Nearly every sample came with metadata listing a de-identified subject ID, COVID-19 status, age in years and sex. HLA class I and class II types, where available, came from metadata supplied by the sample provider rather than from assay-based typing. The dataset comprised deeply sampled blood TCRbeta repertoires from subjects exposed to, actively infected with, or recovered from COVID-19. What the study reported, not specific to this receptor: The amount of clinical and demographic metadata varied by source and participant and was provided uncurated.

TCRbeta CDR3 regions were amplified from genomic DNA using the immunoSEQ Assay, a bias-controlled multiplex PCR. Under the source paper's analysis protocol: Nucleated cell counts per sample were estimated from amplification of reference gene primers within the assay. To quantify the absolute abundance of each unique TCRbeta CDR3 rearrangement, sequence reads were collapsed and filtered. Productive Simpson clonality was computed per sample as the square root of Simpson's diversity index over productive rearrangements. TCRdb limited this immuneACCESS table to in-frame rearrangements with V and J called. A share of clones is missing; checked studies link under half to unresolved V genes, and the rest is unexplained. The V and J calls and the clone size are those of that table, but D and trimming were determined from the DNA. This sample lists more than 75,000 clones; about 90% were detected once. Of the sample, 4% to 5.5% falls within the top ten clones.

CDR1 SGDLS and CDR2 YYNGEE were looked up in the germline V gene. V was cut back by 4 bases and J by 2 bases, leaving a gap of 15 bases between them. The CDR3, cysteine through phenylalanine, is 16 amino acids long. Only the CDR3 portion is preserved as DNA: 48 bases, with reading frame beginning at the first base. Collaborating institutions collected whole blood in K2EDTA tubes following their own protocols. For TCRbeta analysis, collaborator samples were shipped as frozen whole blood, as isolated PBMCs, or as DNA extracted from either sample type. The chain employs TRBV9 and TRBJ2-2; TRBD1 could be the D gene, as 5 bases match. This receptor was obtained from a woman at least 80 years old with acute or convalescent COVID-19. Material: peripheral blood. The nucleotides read TGTGCCAGCAGCCCAGACAAAGGACAAAACACCGGGGAGCTGTTTTTT. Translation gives CASSPDKGQNTGELFF.